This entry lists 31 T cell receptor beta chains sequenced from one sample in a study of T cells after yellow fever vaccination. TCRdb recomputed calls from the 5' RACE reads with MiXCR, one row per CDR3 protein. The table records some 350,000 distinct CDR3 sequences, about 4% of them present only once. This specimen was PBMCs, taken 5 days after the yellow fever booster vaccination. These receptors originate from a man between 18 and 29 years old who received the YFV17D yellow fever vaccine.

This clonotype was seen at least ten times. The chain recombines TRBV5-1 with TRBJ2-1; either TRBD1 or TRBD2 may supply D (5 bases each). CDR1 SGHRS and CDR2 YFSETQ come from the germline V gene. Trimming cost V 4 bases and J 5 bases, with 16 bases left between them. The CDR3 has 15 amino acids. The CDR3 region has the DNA TGCGCCAGCAGCGCGACGGGACGCAGAGACAATGAGCAGTTCTTC. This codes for CASSATGRRDNEQFF.

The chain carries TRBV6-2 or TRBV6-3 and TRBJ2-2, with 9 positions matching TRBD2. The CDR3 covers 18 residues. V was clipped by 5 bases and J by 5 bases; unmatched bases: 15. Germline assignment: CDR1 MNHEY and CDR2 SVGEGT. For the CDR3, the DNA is TGTGCCAGCAGTCATTCGCCAGGCCGCGGGGGGGCAACCGGGGAGCTGTTTTTT. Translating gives CASSHSPGRGGATGELFF.

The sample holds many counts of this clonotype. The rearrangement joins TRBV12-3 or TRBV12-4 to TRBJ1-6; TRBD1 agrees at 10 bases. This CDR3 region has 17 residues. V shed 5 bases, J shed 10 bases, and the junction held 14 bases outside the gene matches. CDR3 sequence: CASSRGGQGLGGSPLHF. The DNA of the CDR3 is TGTGCCAGCAGTCGCGGGGGACAGGGGCTCGGGGGGTCACCCCTCCACTTT.

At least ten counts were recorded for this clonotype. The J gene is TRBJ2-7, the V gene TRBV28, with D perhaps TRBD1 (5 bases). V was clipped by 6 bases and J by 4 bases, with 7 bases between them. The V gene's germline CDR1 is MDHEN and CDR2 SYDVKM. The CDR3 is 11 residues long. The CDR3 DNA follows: TGTGCCAGCAGATCAGGGTACGAGCAGTACGTC. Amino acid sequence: CASRSGYEQYV.

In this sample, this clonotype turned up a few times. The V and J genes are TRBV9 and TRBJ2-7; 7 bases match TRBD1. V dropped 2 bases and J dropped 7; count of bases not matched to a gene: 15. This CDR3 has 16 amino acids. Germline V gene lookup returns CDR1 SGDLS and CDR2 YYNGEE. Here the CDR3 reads CASSVLASGQPGEQYF. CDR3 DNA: TGTGCCAGCAGCGTGCTGGCTTCGGGACAGCCGGGGGAGCAGTACTTC.

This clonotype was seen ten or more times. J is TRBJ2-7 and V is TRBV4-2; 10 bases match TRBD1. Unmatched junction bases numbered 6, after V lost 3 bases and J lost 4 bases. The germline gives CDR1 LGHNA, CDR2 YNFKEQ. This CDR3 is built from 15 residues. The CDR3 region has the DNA TGTGCCAGCAGCCAGCCCCGACAGGGGGCTTACGAGCAGTACTTC. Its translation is CASSQPRQGAYEQYF.

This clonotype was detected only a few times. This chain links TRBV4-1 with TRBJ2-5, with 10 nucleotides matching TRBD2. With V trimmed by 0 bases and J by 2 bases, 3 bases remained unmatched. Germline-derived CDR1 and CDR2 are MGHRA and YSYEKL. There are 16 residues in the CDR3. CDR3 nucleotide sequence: TGCGCCAGCAGCCAAGATCTAGCGGGGGCTCAAGAGACCCAGTACTTC. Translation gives CASSQDLAGAQETQYF.

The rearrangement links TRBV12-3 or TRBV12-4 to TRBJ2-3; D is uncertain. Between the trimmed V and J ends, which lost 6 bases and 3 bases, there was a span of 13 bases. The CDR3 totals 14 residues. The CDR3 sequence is CASSPQWGTDTQYF. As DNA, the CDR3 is TGTGCCAGCAGCCCCCAGTGGGGAACAGATACGCAGTATTTT.

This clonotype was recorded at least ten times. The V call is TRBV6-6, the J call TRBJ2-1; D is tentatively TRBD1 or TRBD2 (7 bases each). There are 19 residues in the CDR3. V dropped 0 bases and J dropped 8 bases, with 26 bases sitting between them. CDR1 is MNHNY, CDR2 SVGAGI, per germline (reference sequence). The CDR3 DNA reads TGTGCCAGCAGTTACTCGAGGTTGCTAGGGCACAGGGGAGGGGATGAGCAGTTCTTC. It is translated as CASSYSRLLGHRGGDEQFF.

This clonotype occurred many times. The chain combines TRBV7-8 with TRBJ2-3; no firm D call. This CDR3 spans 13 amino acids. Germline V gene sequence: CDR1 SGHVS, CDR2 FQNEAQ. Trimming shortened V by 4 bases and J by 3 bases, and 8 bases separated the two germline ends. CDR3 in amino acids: CASSSDRTDTQYF. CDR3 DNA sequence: TGTGCCAGCAGCTCCGATAGGACAGATACGCAGTATTTT.

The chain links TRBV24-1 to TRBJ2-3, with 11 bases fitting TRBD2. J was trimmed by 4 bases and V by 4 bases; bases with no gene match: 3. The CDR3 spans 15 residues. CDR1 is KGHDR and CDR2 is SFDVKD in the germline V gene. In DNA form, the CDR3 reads TGTGCCACCAGTGAGGCGGGACTAGCGGCAGATACGCAGTATTTT. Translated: CATSEAGLAADTQYF.

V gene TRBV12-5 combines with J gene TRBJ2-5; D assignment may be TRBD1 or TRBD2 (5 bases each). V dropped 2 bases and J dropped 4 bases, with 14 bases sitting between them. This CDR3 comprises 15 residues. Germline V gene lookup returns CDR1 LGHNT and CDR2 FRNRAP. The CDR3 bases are TGTGCTAGTGGTTTGTCCGGGGCAGTCGGAGAGACCCAGTACTTC. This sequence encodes CASGLSGAVGETQYF.

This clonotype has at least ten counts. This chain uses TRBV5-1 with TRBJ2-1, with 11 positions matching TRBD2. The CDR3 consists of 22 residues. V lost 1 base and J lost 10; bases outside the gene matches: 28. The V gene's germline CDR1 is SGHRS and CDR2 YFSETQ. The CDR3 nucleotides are TGCGCCAGCAGCTTGCCGACTTCGGGGCGCGGGGTAGCGGGGGGGCCGAGGAAAGAGCAGTTCTTC. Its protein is CASSLPTSGRGVAGGPRKEQFF.

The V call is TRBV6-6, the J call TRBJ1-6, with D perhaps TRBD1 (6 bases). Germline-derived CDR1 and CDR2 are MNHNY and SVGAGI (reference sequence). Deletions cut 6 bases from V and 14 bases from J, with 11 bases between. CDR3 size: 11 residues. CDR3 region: CASSPRTALHF. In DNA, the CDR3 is TGTGCCAGCAGCCCCCGGACAGCCCTCCACTTT.

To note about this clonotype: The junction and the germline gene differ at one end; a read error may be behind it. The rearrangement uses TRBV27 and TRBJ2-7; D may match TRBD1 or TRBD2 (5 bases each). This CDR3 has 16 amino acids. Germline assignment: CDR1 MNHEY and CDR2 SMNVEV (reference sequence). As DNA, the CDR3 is TGTGCCAGCAGCTTATCCTCTGGGGGTGGATCCTACGAGCAGTACTTC. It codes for CASSLSSGGGSYEQYF.

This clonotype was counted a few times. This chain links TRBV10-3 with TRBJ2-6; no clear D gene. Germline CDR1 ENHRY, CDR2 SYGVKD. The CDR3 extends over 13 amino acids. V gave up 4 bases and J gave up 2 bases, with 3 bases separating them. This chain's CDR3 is CAISGPGANVLTF. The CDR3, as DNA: TGTGCCATCAGTGGGCCTGGGGCCAACGTCCTGACTTTC.

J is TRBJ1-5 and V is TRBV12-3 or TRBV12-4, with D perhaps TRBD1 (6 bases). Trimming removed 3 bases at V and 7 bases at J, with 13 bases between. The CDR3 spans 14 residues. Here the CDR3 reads CASSLGGVRQPQHF. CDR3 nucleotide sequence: TGTGCCAGCAGTTTGGGGGGCGTAAGACAGCCCCAGCATTTT.

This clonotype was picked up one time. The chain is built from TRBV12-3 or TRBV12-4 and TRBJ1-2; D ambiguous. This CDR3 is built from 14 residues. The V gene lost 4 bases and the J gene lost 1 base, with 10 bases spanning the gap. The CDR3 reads CASSSYGINYGYTF. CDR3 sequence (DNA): TGTGCCAGCAGTTCCTACGGAATTAACTATGGCTACACCTTC.

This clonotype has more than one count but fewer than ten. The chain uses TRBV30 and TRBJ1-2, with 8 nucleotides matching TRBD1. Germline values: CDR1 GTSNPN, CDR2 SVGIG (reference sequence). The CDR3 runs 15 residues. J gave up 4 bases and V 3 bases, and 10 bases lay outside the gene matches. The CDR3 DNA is TGTGCCTGGAGGGTGACAGGGGTCCTCTTCTATGGCTACACCTTC. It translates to CAWRVTGVLFYGYTF.

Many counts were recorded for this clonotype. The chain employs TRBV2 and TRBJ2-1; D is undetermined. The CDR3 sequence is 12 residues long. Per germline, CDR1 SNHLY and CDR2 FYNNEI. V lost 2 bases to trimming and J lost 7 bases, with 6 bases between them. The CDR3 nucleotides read TGTGCCAGCAGTGAATACTTTAATGAGCAGTTCTTC. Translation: CASSEYFNEQFF.

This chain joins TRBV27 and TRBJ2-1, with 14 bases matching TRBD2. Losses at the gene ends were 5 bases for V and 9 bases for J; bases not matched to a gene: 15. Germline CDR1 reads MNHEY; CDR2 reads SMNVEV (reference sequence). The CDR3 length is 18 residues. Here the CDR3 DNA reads TGTGCCAGCAGTCCCCACACGGGACTAGCGGGGGACAGTCGTGAGCAGTTCTTC. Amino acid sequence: CASSPHTGLAGDSREQFF.

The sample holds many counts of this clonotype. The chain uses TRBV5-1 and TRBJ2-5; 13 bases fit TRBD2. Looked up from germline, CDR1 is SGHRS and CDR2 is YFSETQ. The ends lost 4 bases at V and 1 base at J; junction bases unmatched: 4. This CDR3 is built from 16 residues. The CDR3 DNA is TGCGCCAGCAGCGAAGGACTAGCGGGGGCCCAAGAGACCCAGTACTTC. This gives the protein CASSEGLAGAQETQYF.

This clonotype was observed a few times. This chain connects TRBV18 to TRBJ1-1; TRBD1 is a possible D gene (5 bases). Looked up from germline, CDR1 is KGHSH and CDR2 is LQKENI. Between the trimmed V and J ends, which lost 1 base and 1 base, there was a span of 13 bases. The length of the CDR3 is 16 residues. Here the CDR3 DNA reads TGTGCCAGCTCACCACAAAGGGGCGGACGGAACACTGAAGCTTTCTTT. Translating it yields CASSPQRGGRNTEAFF.

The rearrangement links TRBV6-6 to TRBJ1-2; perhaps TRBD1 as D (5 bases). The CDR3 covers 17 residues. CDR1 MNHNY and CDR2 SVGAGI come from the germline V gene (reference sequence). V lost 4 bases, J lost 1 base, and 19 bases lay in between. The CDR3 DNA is TGTGCCAGCAGTTTCCTGGCCGGGGGGGGAAATAACTATGGCTACACCTTC. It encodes CASSFLAGGGNNYGYTF.

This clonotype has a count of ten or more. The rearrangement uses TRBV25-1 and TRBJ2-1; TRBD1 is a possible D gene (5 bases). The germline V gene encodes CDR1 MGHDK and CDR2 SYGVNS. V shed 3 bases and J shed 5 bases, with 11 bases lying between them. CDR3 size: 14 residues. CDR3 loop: CASSDRQKNNEQFF. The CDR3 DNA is TGTGCCAGCAGTGACAGACAGAAAAACAATGAGCAGTTCTTC.

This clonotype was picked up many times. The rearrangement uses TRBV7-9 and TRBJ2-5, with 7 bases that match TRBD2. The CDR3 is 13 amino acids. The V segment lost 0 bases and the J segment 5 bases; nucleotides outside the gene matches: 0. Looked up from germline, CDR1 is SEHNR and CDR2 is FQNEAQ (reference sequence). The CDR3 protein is CASSLAGGETQYF. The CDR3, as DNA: TGTGCCAGCAGCTTAGCCGGGGGGGAGACCCAGTACTTC.

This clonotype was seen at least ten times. CDR3 amino acids: CASSRTGTVPDTQYF. CDR3 coding DNA: TGTGCCAGCAGCAGGACAGGGACAGTTCCAGATACGCAGTATTTT. V is TRBV5-6 and J is TRBJ2-3, with 8 bases that match TRBD1. Trimming at V came to 4 bases and at J to 4 bases, leaving 8 bases not matched to a gene. The CDR3 spans 15 residues. Germline V gene sequence: CDR1 SGHDT, CDR2 YYEEEE.

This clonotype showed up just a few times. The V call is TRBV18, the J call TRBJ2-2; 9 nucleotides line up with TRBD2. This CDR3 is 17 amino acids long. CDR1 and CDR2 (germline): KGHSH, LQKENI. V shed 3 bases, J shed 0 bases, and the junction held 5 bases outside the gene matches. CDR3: CASSPIAGASNTGELFF. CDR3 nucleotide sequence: TGTGCCAGCTCACCGATAGCGGGGGCCTCGAACACCGGGGAGCTGTTTTTT.

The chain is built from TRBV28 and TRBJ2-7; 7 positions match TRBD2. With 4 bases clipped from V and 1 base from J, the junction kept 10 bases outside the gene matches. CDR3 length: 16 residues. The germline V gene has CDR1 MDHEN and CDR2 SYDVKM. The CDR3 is CASSSVGGGASYEQYV. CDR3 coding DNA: TGTGCCAGCAGTTCCGTGGGGGGGGGAGCATCCTACGAGCAGTACGTC.

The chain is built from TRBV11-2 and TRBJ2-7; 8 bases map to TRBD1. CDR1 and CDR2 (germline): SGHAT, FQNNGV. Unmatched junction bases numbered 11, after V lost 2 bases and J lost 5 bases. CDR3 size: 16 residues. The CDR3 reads CASSLNPPTGVHEQYF. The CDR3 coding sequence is TGTGCCAGCAGCTTAAATCCTCCGACAGGGGTCCACGAGCAGTACTTC.

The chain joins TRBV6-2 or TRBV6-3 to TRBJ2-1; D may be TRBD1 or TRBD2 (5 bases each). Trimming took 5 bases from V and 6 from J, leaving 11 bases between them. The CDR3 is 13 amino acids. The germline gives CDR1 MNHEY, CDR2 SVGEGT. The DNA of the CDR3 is TGTGCCAGCAGTAACGGGGCCTCCAATGAGCAGTTCTTC. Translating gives CASSNGASNEQFF.